The clone carrying this T cell receptor beta chain is a singleton in its sample. This sample is part of a study of blood T cell repertoires in COVID-19. Trimming removed 4 bases at V and 2 bases at J, with 11 bases between. This CDR3 has 13 residues. Germline CDR1 reads GTSNPN; CDR2 reads SVGIG (reference sequence). Sequenced by immunoSEQ multiplex PCR; TCRdb stores in-frame clones only, minus some. The sample includes tens of thousands of clones, 82% of them seen just once. The sample taken for sequencing was peripheral blood. This sequence was found in a human donor in a cohort sampled during active COVID-19. The J gene is TRBJ1-1, the V gene TRBV30; D remains unclear. CDR3 amino acids: CAWTLYRNTEAFF. Here the CDR3 DNA reads TGTGCCTGGACCTTATATAGAAACACTGAAGCTTTCTTT.